One and the same sample provided the 30 T cell receptor beta chains below, sequenced in a study of T cells of healthy individuals. In TCRdb, the 5' RACE reads were re-called with MiXCR into one record per CDR3 protein. The repertoire holds about 100,000 distinct CDR3 sequences, with under 20% as singletons. The receptors were gathered from a human donor in good health.

This clonotype came up a few times. This sequence joins TRBV28 and TRBJ1-3; no definite D call. Germline loops: CDR1 MDHEN, CDR2 SYDVKM. The V and J ends lost 7 bases and 0 bases respectively, with 10 bases between them. CDR3 length equals 14 residues. The CDR3 protein is CASTPQLSGNTIYF. The CDR3 DNA is TGTGCCAGCACTCCACAGCTCTCTGGAAACACCATATATTTT.

The chain combines TRBV21-1 with TRBJ2-3. TRBV21-1 has pseudogene status. This CDR3 region has 14 residues. The CDR3 nucleotides are TGTGCCAGCAGCAATGAGGACCACACAGATACGCAGTATTTT. Translated, it gives CASSNEDHTDTQYF.

This chain uses TRBV7-2 with TRBJ2-7; D is perhaps TRBD2 (5 bases). The CDR3 consists of 15 residues. The V end lost 2 bases, the J end lost 3 bases, and 14 bases lay between the germline ends. The germline V gene encodes CDR1 SGHTA and CDR2 FQGNSA. CDR3 nucleotides: TGTGCCAGCAGCTTAATAGTGGGGAGCCACTACGAGCAGTACTTC. It codes for CASSLIVGSHYEQYF.

This clonotype was detected only a few times. V usage is TRBV6-2 or TRBV6-3 and J usage is TRBJ1-2; no firm D call. V was pared by 0 bases and J by 5 bases, with 16 bases between. The CDR3 consists of 16 residues. Germline lookup yields CDR1 MNHEY and CDR2 SVGEGT. The CDR3 nucleotides are TGTGCCAGCAGTTACTCGCGAACTGCGGGGTCTTATGGCTACACCTTC. This sequence encodes CASSYSRTAGSYGYTF.

The gene calls are TRBV20-1 and TRBJ2-1; TRBD2 aligns across 9 bases. Trimming at V came to 3 bases and at J to 5 bases, leaving 5 bases not matched to a gene. The CDR3 has 14 amino acids. Germline V lookup: CDR1 DFQATT, CDR2 SNEGSKA (reference sequence). CDR3 protein: CSARTSGPNNEQFF. DNA for the CDR3: TGCAGTGCTAGGACTAGCGGACCTAACAATGAGCAGTTCTTC.

The gene calls are TRBV4-1 and TRBJ2-7; D might be TRBD1 (6 bases). CDR1 and CDR2 from the germline V gene are MGHRA and YSYEKL. This CDR3 has 16 amino acids. The germline V and J ends were trimmed by 0 bases and 3 bases, with 15 bases remaining between them. The chain's CDR3 is CASSQDVRATGYEQYF. Here the CDR3 DNA reads TGCGCCAGCAGCCAAGACGTTAGAGCGACAGGCTACGAGCAGTACTTC.

The rearrangement uses TRBV28 and TRBJ2-4; 7 bases map to TRBD1. The germline CDR1 and CDR2 sequences are MDHEN and SYDVKM. The CDR3 has 16 amino acids. The ends lost 5 bases at V and 0 bases at J; junction bases unmatched: 7. The CDR3 DNA sequence: TGTGCCAGCAGTCCCGGGGACAGACTAGCCAAAAACATTCAGTACTTC. The encoded protein is CASSPGDRLAKNIQYF.

This sequence joins TRBV24-1 and TRBJ2-2; TRBD1 agrees at 8 bases. Germline values: CDR1 KGHDR, CDR2 SFDVKD. This CDR3 has 16 residues. Trimming cost V 2 bases and J 3 bases; bases outside gene matches: 4. DNA for the CDR3: TGTGCCACCAGTGATTCAGACAGGGGTTACACCGGGGAGCTGTTTTTT. Amino acids: CATSDSDRGYTGELFF.

This clonotype was seen more than once but under ten times. The V and J genes are TRBV28 and TRBJ2-5, with 10 nucleotides matching TRBD2. The CDR3 consists of 15 residues. The V gene end was trimmed by 5 bases and the J gene end by 1 base; junction bases not matched to a gene: 4. The germline gives CDR1 MDHEN, CDR2 SYDVKM. CDR3 nucleotides: TGTGCCAGCAGTCCGCGGACTAGCGGCCAAGAGACCCAGTACTTC. Amino acid sequence: CASSPRTSGQETQYF.

This clonotype occurred a few times. The V call is TRBV4-2, the J call TRBJ2-7; TRBD2 is a possible D gene (6 bases). Trimming took off 0 bases at V and 4 bases at J, with 13 bases between the two ends. Germline values: CDR1 LGHNA, CDR2 YNFKEQ. This CDR3 is built from 15 residues. CDR3 nucleotide sequence: TGTGCCAGCAGCCAAGAGGAGGGACGGAATTACGAGCAGTACTTC. Protein: CASSQEEGRNYEQYF.

This sequence joins TRBV6-5 and TRBJ1-5; tentatively, D is TRBD1 (5 bases). Per germline, CDR1 MNHEY and CDR2 SVGAGI. This CDR3 is built from 14 residues. V was clipped by 6 bases and J by 5 bases, with 14 bases between them. The CDR3 loop reads CASRRGAKDQPQHF. CDR3 in DNA: TGTGCCAGCAGGAGGGGCGCGAAGGATCAGCCCCAGCATTTT.

This clonotype has just a few counts. The genes are TRBV20-1 and TRBJ2-2, with D perhaps TRBD1 (6 bases). The CDR3 extends over 14 amino acids. Germline CDR1 is DFQATT and CDR2 is SNEGSKA (reference sequence). Trimming shortened V by 6 bases and J by 1 base, and 12 bases separated the two germline ends. This CDR3 is CSAKKGQNTGELFF. DNA of the CDR3: TGCAGTGCCAAGAAGGGACAGAACACCGGGGAGCTGTTTTTT.

The J gene is TRBJ2-5, the V gene TRBV6-2 or TRBV6-3; D gene uncertain. V dropped 0 bases and J dropped 5 bases, with 7 bases sitting between them. This CDR3 has 13 amino acids. Germline V gene lookup returns CDR1 MNHEY and CDR2 SVGEGT. Here the CDR3 reads CASSYSAAETQYF. The CDR3, as DNA: TGTGCCAGCAGTTACTCGGCAGCGGAGACCCAGTACTTC.

This clonotype has only a few counts. The chain joins TRBV5-1 to TRBJ1-1; 8 bases line up with TRBD1. CDR1 is SGHRS, CDR2 YFSETQ, per germline. This CDR3 spans 14 amino acids. With 4 bases clipped from V and 1 base from J, the junction kept 3 bases outside the gene matches. CDR3 coding DNA: TGCGCCAGCAGCAGACAGGGGACGAACACTGAAGCTTTCTTT. Its protein is CASSRQGTNTEAFF.

The V and J genes are TRBV20-1 and TRBJ2-1; 10 nucleotides line up with TRBD2. Unmatched junction bases numbered 9, after V lost 3 bases and J lost 4 bases. Germline V CDR1 and CDR2: DFQATT, SNEGSKA (reference sequence). The CDR3 spans 16 residues. CDR3 DNA sequence: TGCAGTGCTAGTCGTCCAGCGGGGGGGTCTTACAATGAGCAGTTCTTC. Its protein product is CSASRPAGGSYNEQFF.

This clonotype has a count of ten or more. This chain joins TRBV19 and TRBJ1-2, with a tentative D call TRBD1 (6 bases). The germline CDR1 and CDR2 sequences are LNHDA and SQIVND (reference sequence). V was clipped by 2 bases and J by 8 bases, with 12 bases between them. CDR3 length: 13 residues. CDR3 in DNA: TGTGCCAGTAGTATAAACAGGGAGTACGGCTACACCTTC. Translated: CASSINREYGYTF.

This clonotype appeared a few times. This chain joins TRBV11-2 and TRBJ2-7; D might be TRBD2 (7 bases). Germline lookup yields CDR1 SGHAT and CDR2 FQNNGV. This CDR3 has 18 residues. V lost 1 base, J lost 7 bases, and 26 bases lay in between. Written as DNA, the CDR3 is TGTGCCAGCAGCTTAGTTTCGCCGTTCGGGACGGGGAGGGGGGAGCAGTACTTC. Its translation: CASSLVSPFGTGRGEQYF.

This clonotype was detected only a few times. V gene TRBV20-1 combines with J gene TRBJ1-1; D perhaps matches TRBD1 (6 bases). The V end was cut by 6 bases, the J end by 5 bases, with 16 bases between. The length of the CDR3 is 13 residues. Germline V gene data show CDR1 as DFQATT and CDR2 as SNEGSKA (reference sequence). CDR3 residues: CSAGPGERTEAFF. As DNA, the CDR3 is TGCAGTGCAGGGCCAGGGGAACGGACTGAAGCTTTCTTT.

The V and J genes are TRBV7-9 and TRBJ2-5; D gene unclear. Germline V gives CDR1 SEHNR, CDR2 FQNEAQ (reference sequence). Trimming left V 5 bases short and J 1 base short, with 5 bases between. This CDR3 spans 12 amino acids. CDR3 region: CASSHTQETQYF. The DNA for the CDR3 is TGTGCCAGCAGCCACACCCAAGAGACCCAGTACTTC.

The V and J genes are TRBV7-9 and TRBJ1-2; TRBD1 aligns across 7 bases. Germline V gives CDR1 SEHNR, CDR2 FQNEAQ (reference sequence). V lost 5 bases to trimming and J lost 4 bases; unmatched junction nucleotides: 10. The CDR3 runs 15 residues. The CDR3 bases are TGTGCCAGCAGCACACGGACAGGAGAGGTCTATGGCTACACCTTC. Amino acid sequence: CASSTRTGEVYGYTF.

This clonotype was detected only a few times. The chain employs TRBV6-2 or TRBV6-3 and TRBJ2-7, with D unresolved. The CDR3 is made up of 12 amino acids. The V gene lost 2 bases and the J gene lost 5 bases, with 7 bases spanning the gap. Germline V gives CDR1 MNHEY, CDR2 SVGEGT. The CDR3 DNA reads TGTGCCAGCAGTTACCCTGAGAACGAGCAGTACTTC. It codes for CASSYPENEQYF.

This rearrangement joins TRBV6-2 or TRBV6-3 to TRBJ2-3; D is unclear. The V end lost 1 base, the J end lost 3 bases, and 5 bases lay between the germline ends. Germline V lookup: CDR1 MNHEY, CDR2 SVGEGT. The length of the CDR3 is 13 residues. The DNA of the CDR3 is TGTGCCAGCAGTTACTTCTTGACAGATACGCAGTATTTT. Translation: CASSYFLTDTQYF.

The rearrangement uses TRBV5-6 and TRBJ1-1; no clear D. V was shortened by 3 bases and J by 5 bases, with 5 bases between the two germline ends. CDR1 is SGHDT and CDR2 is YYEEEE in the germline V gene. The CDR3 totals 11 residues. The CDR3 is CASSWSTEAFF. CDR3 DNA sequence: TGTGCCAGCAGCTGGAGTACTGAAGCTTTCTTT.

This sequence joins TRBV7-2 and TRBJ2-7; 9 nucleotides align to TRBD1. Germline V gene lookup returns CDR1 SGHTA and CDR2 FQGNSA. The V gene end was trimmed by 0 bases and the J gene end by 5 bases; junction bases not matched to a gene: 5. This CDR3 comprises 15 residues. As DNA, the CDR3 is TGTGCCAGCAGCTTAGCCGGGACAGGGTCCCACGAGCAGTACTTC. Its protein product is CASSLAGTGSHEQYF.

About this clonotype: An end of the junction does not agree with germline; a read error may underlie this. This sequence joins TRBV7-2 and TRBJ2-2; 8 nucleotides align to TRBD2. This CDR3 is 17 amino acids long. CDR1 is SGHTA and CDR2 is FQGNSA in the germline V gene. DNA of the CDR3: TGTGCCAGCAGCTTAGATCCGGGGGGGCCGAACGCCGGGGAGCTGTTTTTT. It yields the protein CASSLDPGGPNAGELFF.

V gene TRBV4-1 combines with J gene TRBJ2-5, with 14 positions matching TRBD2. Per germline, CDR1 MGHRA and CDR2 YSYEKL. Unmatched junction bases numbered 9, after V lost 4 bases and J lost 5 bases. The CDR3 runs to 17 residues. The CDR3 is CASSLGETSGRGETQYF. The DNA for the CDR3 is TGCGCCAGCAGCCTAGGGGAGACTAGCGGGAGGGGGGAGACCCAGTACTTC.

This clonotype was observed a few times. This sequence joins TRBV7-2 and TRBJ1-2; D not certain. Trimming stripped 1 base from V and 4 bases from J, with 16 bases between. From germline, CDR1 is SGHTA and CDR2 FQGNSA. This CDR3 comprises 16 residues. DNA for the CDR3: TGTGCCAGCAGCTTAGATGGGTCTCCCTCTGTCTATGGCTACACCTTC. Its protein is CASSLDGSPSVYGYTF.

This chain connects TRBV4-3 to TRBJ1-4; 8 positions agree with TRBD1. V shed 2 bases and J 4 bases; nucleotides not matched to a gene: 9. This CDR3 has 17 amino acids. Germline assignment: CDR1 LGHNA and CDR2 YSLEER. The CDR3 here is CASSQRLPDRGNEKLFF. In DNA, the CDR3 is TGCGCCAGCAGCCAAAGACTCCCTGACAGGGGTAATGAAAAACTGTTTTTT.

The table lists this clonotype with a few counts. A read error may produce the germline difference seen at one junction end. V and J are TRBV6-4 and TRBJ2-2; 10 bases align to TRBD2. Germline lookup yields CDR1 MRHNA and CDR2 SNTAGT. There are 14 residues in the CDR3. The CDR3 region is CVSSLAGDTGELFF. Written as DNA, the CDR3 is TGTGTCAGCAGTCTAGCGGGAGACACCGGGGAGCTGTTTTTT.

V is TRBV28 and J is TRBJ2-3; the match to TRBD2 covers 10 bases. The V and J ends lost 3 bases and 2 bases, in that order; junction bases with no gene match: 2. This CDR3 spans 15 amino acids. Germline V lookup: CDR1 MDHEN, CDR2 SYDVKM. CDR3 coding DNA: TGTGCCAGCAGTTTTAGCGGGGGGTTCACAGATACGCAGTATTTT. Protein sequence: CASSFSGGFTDTQYF.